This T cell receptor (beta chain) is drawn from a study of T cell changes during pregnancy in multiple sclerosis. CDR1 and CDR2 from the germline V gene are SGDLS and YYNGEE. The CDR3 is made up of 12 amino acids. V was clipped by 4 bases and J by 8 bases, with 12 bases between them. Sequencing used immunoSEQ multiplex PCR; TCRdb keeps in-frame clones, though not all of them. Of 45,000 or so clones in the sample, about 90% were seen once. The chain couples TRBV9 to TRBJ1-1; D is unclear. The receptor was derived from a female donor with multiple sclerosis, enrolled in a pregnancy study. The sample here was CD8+ T cells from peripheral blood mononuclear cells, taken after pregnancy. The CDR3 loop reads CASSRGGWEAFF. The CDR3, as DNA: TGTGCCAGCAGCCGGGGAGGCTGGGAAGCTTTCTTT.